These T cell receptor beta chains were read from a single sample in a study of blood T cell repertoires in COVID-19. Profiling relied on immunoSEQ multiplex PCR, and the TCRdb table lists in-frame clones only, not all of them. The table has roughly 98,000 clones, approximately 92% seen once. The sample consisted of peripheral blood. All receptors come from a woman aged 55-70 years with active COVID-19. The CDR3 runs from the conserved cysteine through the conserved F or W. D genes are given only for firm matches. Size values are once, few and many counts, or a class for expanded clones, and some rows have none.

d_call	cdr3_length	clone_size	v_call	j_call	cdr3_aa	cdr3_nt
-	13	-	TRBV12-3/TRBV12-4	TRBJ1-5	CASSLGGSQPQHF	TGTGCCAGCAGTTTGGGGGGTTCTCAGCCCCAGCATTTT
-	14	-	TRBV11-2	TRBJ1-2	CASSLGDKGGGYTF	TGTGCCAGCAGCTTAGGGGACAAAGGTGGTGGCTACACCTTC
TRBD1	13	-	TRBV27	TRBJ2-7	CASSVMTGFEQYF	TGTGCCAGCAGTGTAATGACAGGGTTCGAGCAGTACTTC
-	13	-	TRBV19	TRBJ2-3	CASSIVLTDTQYF	TGTGCCAGTAGTATCGTCCTCACAGATACGCAGTATTTT
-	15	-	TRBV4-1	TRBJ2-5	CASSQGGTAQETQYF	TGCGCCAGCAGCCAAGGGGGGACTGCACAAGAGACCCAGTACTTC
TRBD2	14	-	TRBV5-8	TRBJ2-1	CASSKGTSGRVQFF	TGTGCCAGCAGCAAAGGGACTAGCGGGAGGGTACAGTTCTTC
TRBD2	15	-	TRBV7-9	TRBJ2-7	CASSYSGGAAYEQYF	TGTGCCAGCAGCTACTCGGGGGGGGCCGCCTACGAGCAGTACTTC
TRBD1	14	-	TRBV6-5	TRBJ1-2	CASSYVGRGRGYTF	TGTGCCAGCAGTTACGTTGGCAGGGGGCGGGGCTACACCTTC
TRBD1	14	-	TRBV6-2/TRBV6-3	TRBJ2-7	CASSRTGDTREQYF	TGTGCCAGCAGTCGAACAGGGGACACTAGGGAGCAGTACTTC
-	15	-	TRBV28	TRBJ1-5	CASSPPHRPNQPQHF	TGTGCCAGCAGTCCCCCCCACAGGCCCAATCAGCCCCAGCATTTT
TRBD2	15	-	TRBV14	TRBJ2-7	CASSQRLADTYEQYF	TGTGCCAGCAGCCAGAGACTAGCGGACACCTACGAGCAGTACTTC
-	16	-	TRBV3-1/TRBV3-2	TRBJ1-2	CASSQASVGTVYGYTF	TGTGCCAGCAGCCAAGCTTCTGTTGGAACAGTTTATGGCTACACCTTC
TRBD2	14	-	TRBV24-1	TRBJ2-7	CATPIGGFTYEQYF	TGTGCCACCCCAATCGGGGGGTTTACCTACGAGCAGTACTTC
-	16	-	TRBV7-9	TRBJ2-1	CASSQLTGSHYNEQFF	TGTGCCAGCAGCCAGCTAACTGGGAGCCATTACAATGAGCAGTTCTTC
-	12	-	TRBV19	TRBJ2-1	CASMTAHNEQFF	TGTGCCAGTATGACAGCTCACAATGAGCAGTTCTTC
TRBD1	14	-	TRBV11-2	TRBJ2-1	CASSWGQGGNEQFF	TGTGCCAGCAGCTGGGGACAGGGGGGCAATGAGCAGTTCTTC
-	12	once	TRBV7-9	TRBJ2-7	CATSRDSYEQYF	TGTGCCACTTCACGGGATTCCTACGAGCAGTACTTC
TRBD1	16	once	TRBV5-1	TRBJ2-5	CASSLVRGQPQETQYF	TGCGCCAGCAGCTTGGTAAGGGGGCAGCCCCAAGAGACCCAGTACTTC
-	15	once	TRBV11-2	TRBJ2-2	CASSLVSERTGELFF	TGTGCCAGCAGCTTAGTTAGCGAAAGGACCGGGGAGCTGTTTTTT
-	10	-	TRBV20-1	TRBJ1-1	CSTLGTEAFF	TGCAGCACACTAGGCACTGAAGCTTTCTTT
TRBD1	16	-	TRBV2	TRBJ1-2	CASSTGTGGSNYGYTF	TGTGCCAGCAGCACCGGGACAGGGGGGTCTAACTATGGCTACACCTTC
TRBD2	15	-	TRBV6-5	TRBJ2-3	CASSSRGVSTDTQYF	TGTGCCAGCAGCTCACGGGGGGTGAGCACAGATACGCAGTATTTT
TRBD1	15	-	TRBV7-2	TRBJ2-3	CASSPHGQGPDTQYF	TGTGCCAGCAGCCCCCATGGACAGGGGCCAGATACGCAGTATTTT
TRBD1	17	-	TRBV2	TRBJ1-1	CASSEARDRIMNTEAFF	TGTGCCAGCAGTGAAGCGAGGGACAGGATCATGAACACTGAAGCTTTCTTT
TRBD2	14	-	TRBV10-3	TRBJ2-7	CAISELAGLNEQYF	TGTGCCATCAGTGAGCTAGCGGGATTGAACGAGCAGTACTTC
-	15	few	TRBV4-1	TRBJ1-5	CASSQRGISNQPQHF	TGCGCCAGCAGCCAGAGAGGAATTAGCAATCAGCCCCAGCATTTT
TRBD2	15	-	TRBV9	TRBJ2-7	CASSERTSGRGEQYF	TGTGCCAGCAGCGAACGGACTAGCGGGAGGGGCGAGCAGTACTTC
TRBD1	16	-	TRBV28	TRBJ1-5	CASRPPGTKGAQPQHF	TGTGCCAGCAGACCCCCCGGGACAAAGGGGGCCCAGCCCCAGCATTTT
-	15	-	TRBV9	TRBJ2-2	CASHPGTLKTGELFF	TGTGCCAGCCATCCCGGGACATTGAAAACCGGGGAGCTGTTTTTT
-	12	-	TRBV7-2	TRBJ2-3	CASSIPGVTQYF	TGTGCCAGCAGCATACCGGGGGTTACGCAGTATTTT
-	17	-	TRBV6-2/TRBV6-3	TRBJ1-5	CASSYSSWAVDNQPQHF	TGTGCCAGCAGTTACTCGTCCTGGGCAGTAGACAATCAGCCCCAGCATTTT
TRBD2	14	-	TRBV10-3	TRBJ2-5	CAIGARGGGETQYF	TGTGCCATAGGCGCCCGGGGGGGCGGGGAGACCCAGTACTTC
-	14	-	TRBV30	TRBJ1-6	CAWSLDSGNSPLHF	TGTGCCTGGAGCCTGGACTCAGGCAATTCACCCCTCCACTTT
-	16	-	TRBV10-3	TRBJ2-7	CAISERGTTPTYEQYF	TGTGCCATCAGTGAGAGGGGGACCACCCCAACGTACGAGCAGTACTTC
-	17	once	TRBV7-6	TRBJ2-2	CASSFPGSSGNTGELFF	TGTGCCAGCAGCTTCCCGGGGAGTAGCGGAAACACCGGGGAGCTGTTTTTT
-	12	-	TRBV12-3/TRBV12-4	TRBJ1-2	CASSLERYGYTF	TGTGCCAGCAGTTTAGAGCGCTATGGCTACACCTTC
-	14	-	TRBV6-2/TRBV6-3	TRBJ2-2	CASSYGRNTGELFF	TGTGCCAGCAGTTACGGCAGGAACACCGGGGAGCTGTTTTTT
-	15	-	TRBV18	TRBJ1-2	CASSPWAEANYGYTF	TGTGCCAGCTCACCATGGGCAGAAGCTAACTATGGCTACACCTTC
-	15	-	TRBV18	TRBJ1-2	CASSLYLGGDYGYTF	TGTGCCAGCTCACTATACCTGGGAGGAGACTATGGCTACACCTTC
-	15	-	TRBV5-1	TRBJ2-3	CASSVRGTSTDTQYF	TGCGCCAGCAGCGTGAGGGGGACGAGCACAGATACGCAGTATTTT
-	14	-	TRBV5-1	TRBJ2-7	CASKDGSNSYEQYF	TGCGCCAGCAAGGACGGGAGTAACTCCTACGAGCAGTACTTC
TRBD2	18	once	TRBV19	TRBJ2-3	CASSIGNRIAGGTDTQYF	TGTGCCAGTAGTATTGGTAACCGGATAGCGGGAGGAACAGATACGCAGTATTTT
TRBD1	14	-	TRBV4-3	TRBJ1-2	CASSQDTGGYGYTF	TGCGCCAGCAGCCAGGATACAGGGGGCTATGGCTACACCTTC
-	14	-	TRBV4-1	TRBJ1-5	CASSQEQLNQPQHF	TGCGCCAGCAGCCAAGAGCAGTTAAATCAGCCCCAGCATTTT
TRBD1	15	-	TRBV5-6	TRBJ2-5	CASSLVVRGLETQYF	TGTGCCAGCAGCCTGGTGGTGAGGGGGCTAGAGACCCAGTACTTC
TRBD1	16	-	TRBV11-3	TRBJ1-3	CASSARTGFSGNTIYF	TGTGCCAGCAGCGCTAGGACAGGGTTCTCTGGAAACACCATATATTTT
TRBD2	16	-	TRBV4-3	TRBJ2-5	CASSPQIAGRQETQYF	TGCGCCAGCAGCCCTCAGATAGCGGGACGTCAAGAGACCCAGTACTTC
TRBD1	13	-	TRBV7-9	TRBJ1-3	CASSADRGDTIYF	TGTGCCAGCAGCGCCGACAGGGGAGACACCATATATTTT
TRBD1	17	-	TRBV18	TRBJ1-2	CASSPPGQGNVKDGYTF	TGTGCCAGCTCACCTCCGGGACAGGGGAATGTTAAAGATGGCTACACCTTC
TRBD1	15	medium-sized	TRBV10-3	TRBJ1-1	CAISELPGQGQGAFF	TGTGCCATCAGTGAACTCCCGGGACAGGGGCAGGGGGCTTTCTTT
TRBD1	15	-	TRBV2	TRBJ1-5	CASSEQGAGNQPQHF	TGTGCCAGCAGTGAACAGGGGGCAGGCAATCAGCCCCAGCATTTT
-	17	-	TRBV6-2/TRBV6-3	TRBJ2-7	CASSPGRRTGNSYEQYF	TGTGCCAGCAGCCCTGGGAGGCGAACGGGAAACTCCTACGAGCAGTACTTC
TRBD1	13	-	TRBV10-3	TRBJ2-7	CAISWTGSYEQYF	TGTGCCATCAGTTGGACAGGTTCCTACGAGCAGTACTTC